A single sample is the source of the 29 T cell receptor beta chains below, sequenced in a study of T cell responses to AZD1222 COVID-19 vaccine. TCRdb keeps only in-frame clones here, not all; method: immunoSEQ multiplex PCR. The sample holds approximately 120,000 clones, 88% seen once. This sample comprised peripheral blood, obtained on day 0 of AZD1222 vaccination. All receptors derive from an adult in good health.

CDR3 residues: CASSQRGGGGNQPQHF. Here the CDR3 DNA reads TGCGCCAGCAGCCAACGAGGCGGGGGAGGCAATCAGCCCCAGCATTTT. The rearrangement links TRBV4-1 to TRBJ1-5; a weak D match, TRBD1 (5 bases). Germline V lookup: CDR1 MGHRA, CDR2 YSYEKL. The ends were cut back, 2 bases at V and 2 bases at J, with 13 bases in the middle. The CDR3 spans 16 residues.

V gene TRBV10-3 combines with J gene TRBJ1-1, with 8 bases fitting TRBD1. From germline, CDR1 is ENHRY and CDR2 SYGVKD. J gave up 2 bases and V 6 bases, and 5 bases lay outside the gene matches. The CDR3 is 14 residues long. Here the CDR3 reads CAIREQGGNTEAFF. The CDR3 DNA reads as TGTGCCATCAGAGAACAGGGGGGCAACACTGAAGCTTTCTTT.

The chain has TRBV4-1 and TRBJ2-1; maybe TRBD2 (6 bases). This CDR3 is 16 amino acids long. CDR1 is MGHRA and CDR2 is YSYEKL in the germline V gene. V lost 5 bases to trimming and J lost 3 bases, with 17 bases between them. The CDR3 nucleotides are TGCGCCAGCAGCTTCGACTCGGCAGCGGGCTACAATGAGCAGTTCTTC. Encoded protein: CASSFDSAAGYNEQFF.

V usage is TRBV9 and J usage is TRBJ1-2; D unclear. V gave up 2 bases and J gave up 3 bases, with 17 bases separating them. In germline, CDR1 is SGDLS, CDR2 YYNGEE. The CDR3 has 16 amino acids. CDR3 DNA sequence: TGTGCCAGCAGCGTGGTAGGATCTAGCTCCGACTATGGCTACACCTTC. Its translation: CASSVVGSSSDYGYTF.

This chain joins TRBV5-4 and TRBJ1-1; 9 bases fit TRBD1. Germline CDR1 and CDR2: SGHNT and YYREEE (reference sequence). This CDR3 has 15 amino acids. The V segment lost 2 bases and the J segment 1 base; nucleotides outside the gene matches: 3. The CDR3 sequence is CASSLGTGPNTEAFF. The CDR3 nucleotides read TGTGCCAGCAGCTTAGGGACAGGGCCGAACACTGAAGCTTTCTTT.

As for this clone: An end of the junction does not agree with germline; a read error may underlie this. The chain is built from TRBV6-1 and TRBJ1-1, with D perhaps TRBD1 (6 bases). In germline, CDR1 is MNHNS, CDR2 SASEGT. This CDR3 is 13 amino acids long. The CDR3 reads CASNEQGNTEAFF. In DNA form, the CDR3 reads TGTGCCAGCAATGAACAGGGAAACACTGAAGCTTTCTTT.

The J gene is TRBJ2-1, the V gene TRBV19; TRBD2 matches 7 bases. Germline values: CDR1 LNHDA, CDR2 SQIVND (reference sequence). The CDR3 has 13 amino acids. V was pared by 8 bases and J by 2 bases, with 3 bases of the junction left unmatched. The CDR3 spells CASQSGAYNEQFF. Here the CDR3 DNA reads TGTGCCAGTCAAAGCGGGGCCTACAATGAGCAGTTCTTC. The full variable domain, its missing parts supplied by reference TRBV19 and TRBJ2-1, is DGGITQSPKYLFRKEGQNVTLSCEQNLNHDAMYWYRQDPGQGLRLIYYSQIVNDFQKGDIAEGYSVSREKKESFPLTVTSAQKNPTAFYLCASQSGAYNEQFFGPGTRLTVL.

V is TRBV27 and J is TRBJ2-6, with D possibly TRBD1 on 5 matching bases. This CDR3 has 19 amino acids. Germline-derived CDR1 and CDR2 are MNHEY and SMNVEV (reference sequence). V was shortened by 1 base and J by 0 bases, with 16 bases between the two germline ends. The CDR3 nucleotides are TGTGCCAGCAGTTTATTCCCGGCAGGGCTGAGCTCTGGGGCCAACGTCCTGACTTTC. As protein: CASSLFPAGLSSGANVLTF.

The chain joins TRBV5-5 to TRBJ1-5; the D is unclear. Trimming took 0 bases from V and 6 from J, leaving 16 bases between them. From germline, CDR1 is SGHKS and CDR2 YYEKEE (reference sequence). The CDR3 totals 16 residues. CDR3 DNA: TGTGCCAGCAGCTTGGACTTCCAAGCTTCGGCTCAGCCCCAGCATTTT. It is translated as CASSLDFQASAQPQHF.

CDR3 in DNA: TGTGCCAGCTCACCAGGGGGTCAGGAGGCCGATCAGCCCCAGCATTTT. It specifies CASSPGGQEADQPQHF. The chain couples TRBV18 to TRBJ1-5, with a possible D match to TRBD1 (5 bases). In germline, CDR1 is KGHSH, CDR2 LQKENI. CDR3 size: 16 residues. V shed 2 bases and J shed 5 bases, with 16 bases lying between them.

The rearrangement uses TRBV27 and TRBJ2-1; D is unresolved. Germline V CDR1 and CDR2: MNHEY, SMNVEV (reference sequence). Between the trimmed V and J ends, which lost 0 bases and 9 bases, there was a span of 9 bases. The CDR3 is 13 residues long. As DNA, the CDR3 is TGTGCCAGCAGTTTATCGAAGTCCGGTGAGCAGTTCTTC. It specifies CASSLSKSGEQFF.

This clone was seen repeatedly, ten times or more. The chain couples TRBV12-5 to TRBJ2-3; D remains ambiguous. Germline CDR1 and CDR2: LGHNT and FRNRAP. This CDR3 has 12 amino acids. Trimming removed 6 bases at V and 4 bases at J, with 8 bases between. The CDR3 here is CASGPRADTQYF. The CDR3 DNA is TGTGCTAGTGGCCCTAGGGCAGATACGCAGTATTTT.

This chain joins TRBV9 and TRBJ1-3; D perhaps matches TRBD1 (5 bases). The CDR3 totals 14 residues. Germline CDR1 reads SGDLS; CDR2 reads YYNGEE. V lost 5 bases to trimming and J lost 1 base, with 10 bases between them. In DNA form, the CDR3 reads TGTGCCAGCAGTCCAGGGTTTTCTGGAAACACCATATATTTT. Protein sequence: CASSPGFSGNTIYF.

A word on this clone: The junction departs from the called germline gene at one end, perhaps through a read error. This sequence joins TRBV5-1 and TRBJ1-3; tentatively, D is TRBD1 (5 bases). The CDR3 has 15 residues. Per the germline V gene, CDR1 is SGHRS and CDR2 is YFSETQ. This CDR3 reads CASRLAGTTGNTIYF. The CDR3 DNA follows: TGCGCCAGCAGGTTGGCAGGGACGACTGGAAACACCATATATTTT.

The chain carries TRBV27 and TRBJ1-5; 7 bases match TRBD1. Looked up from germline, CDR1 is MNHEY and CDR2 is SMNVEV (reference sequence). The ends lost 7 bases at V and 2 bases at J; junction bases unmatched: 8. The CDR3 length is 15 residues. The CDR3 nucleotides read TGTGCCAGCACACCGACAGGGTGGGGCAATCAGCCCCAGCATTTT. Translating it yields CASTPTGWGNQPQHF.

The chain recombines TRBV5-1 with TRBJ1-2; D unresolved. Germline V lookup: CDR1 SGHRS, CDR2 YFSETQ. The ends were cut back, 4 bases at V and 4 bases at J, with 14 bases in the middle. The CDR3 loop spans 14 amino acids. The CDR3 sequence is CASSRDGAVYGYTF. As DNA, the CDR3 is TGCGCCAGCAGCAGAGACGGAGCGGTCTATGGCTACACCTTC.

This chain links TRBV6-1 with TRBJ1-5; D ambiguous. Between the trimmed V and J ends, which lost 3 bases and 6 bases, there was a span of 12 bases. The CDR3 runs to 14 residues. Germline assignment: CDR1 MNHNS and CDR2 SASEGT. The CDR3 bases are TGTGCCAGCAGTGATCGGGTAGGCGGTCAGCCCCAGCATTTT. This gives the protein CASSDRVGGQPQHF.

J is TRBJ1-2 and V is TRBV4-2, with D unresolved. Germline loops: CDR1 LGHNA, CDR2 YNFKEQ. The V end was cut by 0 bases, the J end by 0 bases, with 8 bases between. This CDR3 contains 15 residues. For the CDR3, the DNA is TGTGCCAGCAGCCAAGATCCGCCAGCTAACTATGGCTACACCTTC. As protein: CASSQDPPANYGYTF.

The table lists this clone with a few counts. The chain links TRBV5-6 to TRBJ1-6; 8 bases match TRBD1. Germline V CDR1 and CDR2: SGHDT, YYEEEE. The CDR3 spans 16 residues. Losses at the gene ends were 2 bases for V and 8 bases for J; bases not matched to a gene: 9. The CDR3 region has the DNA TGTGCCAGCAGCTTTAGAACGGGACAGGTAGATTCACCCCTCCACTTT. Translated: CASSFRTGQVDSPLHF.

CDR3 nucleotides: TGTGCCAGCAGCTTACCCTCGATTCACGAGCAGTACTTC. This codes for CASSLPSIHEQYF. The genes are TRBV7-2 and TRBJ2-7; D gene uncertain. V gave up 2 bases and J gave up 5 bases, with 10 bases separating them. The V gene's germline CDR1 is SGHTA and CDR2 FQGNSA. This CDR3 has 13 residues. Combining the CDR3 with reference TRBV7-2 and TRBJ2-7 gives the whole variable domain GAGVSQSPSNKVTEKGKDVELRCDPISGHTALYWYRQSLGQGLEFLIYFQGNSAPDKSGLPSDRFSAERTGGSVSTLTIQRTQQEDSAVYLCASSLPSIHEQYFGPGTRLTVT.

This chain joins TRBV6-6 and TRBJ2-1; D may be TRBD2 (7 bases). The germline V gene encodes CDR1 MNHNY and CDR2 SVGAGI (reference sequence). The V end was cut by 5 bases, the J end by 4 bases, with 21 bases between. The CDR3 extends over 17 amino acids. The CDR3 region is CASSPRAAGAGYNEQFF. The CDR3 bases are TGTGCCAGCAGTCCCCGGGCGGCGGGGGCTGGTTACAATGAGCAGTTCTTC.

The J gene is TRBJ1-4, the V gene TRBV9; no definite D call. Germline loops: CDR1 SGDLS, CDR2 YYNGEE. The CDR3 runs 17 residues. Trimming shortened V by 1 base and J by 0 bases, and 13 bases separated the two germline ends. The CDR3 reads CASSVWPAQATNEKLFF. The CDR3 DNA follows: TGTGCCAGCAGCGTATGGCCGGCACAAGCAACTAATGAAAAACTGTTTTTT.

The chain couples TRBV15 to TRBJ1-3; D ambiguous. Trimming removed 10 bases at V and 0 bases at J, with 7 bases between. CDR3 length: 12 amino acids. CDR1 and CDR2 from the germline V gene are LNHNV and YYDKDF (reference sequence). The CDR3 region is CAISASGNTIYF. In DNA form, the CDR3 reads TGTGCCATTTCGGCCTCTGGAAACACCATATATTTT.

The V call is TRBV5-5, the J call TRBJ2-7; 10 positions match TRBD2. There are 15 residues in the CDR3. With 1 base clipped from V and 7 bases from J, the junction kept 8 bases outside the gene matches. Germline assignment: CDR1 SGHKS and CDR2 YYEKEE (reference sequence). CDR3 DNA: TGTGCCAGCAGCTTGTTTCTAGCGGGGGCCGGGGAGCAGTACTTC. Its protein is CASSLFLAGAGEQYF.

The CDR3 protein is CASSPGTSGTGELFF. The CDR3 DNA is TGTGCCAGCAGCCCGGGGACCTCTGGCACCGGGGAGCTGTTTTTT. The chain uses TRBV7-2 and TRBJ2-2; D may correspond to TRBD1 or TRBD2 (5 bases each). Germline lookup yields CDR1 SGHTA and CDR2 FQGNSA. The CDR3 length is 15 residues. Trimming removed 5 bases at V and 4 bases at J, with 14 bases between. The full variable domain, rest sourced from reference TRBV7-2 and TRBJ2-2, is GAGVSQSPSNKVTEKGKDVELRCDPISGHTALYWYRQSLGQGLEFLIYFQGNSAPDKSGLPSDRFSAERTGGSVSTLTIQRTQQEDSAVYLCASSPGTSGTGELFFGEGSRLTVL.

This chain joins TRBV13 and TRBJ2-2; D not certain. V lost 6 bases and J 3 bases, leaving 5 bases between the germline ends. The CDR3 extends over 12 amino acids. Germline CDR1 is PRHDT and CDR2 is FYEKMQ (reference sequence). The CDR3 spells CASRGYTGELFF. DNA of the CDR3: TGTGCCAGCAGGGGGTACACCGGGGAGCTGTTTTTT.

The chain is built from TRBV24-1 and TRBJ1-5; 9 bases map to TRBD1. Germline CDR1 is KGHDR and CDR2 is SFDVKD. The CDR3 extends over 15 amino acids. With 11 bases clipped from V and 1 base from J, the junction kept 8 bases outside the gene matches. This CDR3 is CAITPGQGSNQPQHF. The CDR3 DNA reads TGTGCCATCACGCCAGGACAGGGGAGCAATCAGCCCCAGCATTTT.

The V gene is TRBV5-1, the J gene TRBJ1-1, with TRBD1 as a possible D gene (6 bases). The CDR3 length is 15 residues. Germline values: CDR1 SGHRS, CDR2 YFSETQ. Trimming took off 0 bases at V and 5 bases at J, with 14 bases between the two ends. The CDR3 spells CASSLEAGVGTEAFF. Here the CDR3 DNA reads TGCGCCAGCAGCTTGGAAGCAGGGGTGGGGACTGAAGCTTTCTTT.

The chain joins TRBV11-3 to TRBJ2-3; possibly TRBD1 for D (6 bases). There are 13 residues in the CDR3. Trimming pared 4 bases from V and 4 bases from J, leaving 9 bases between. Germline CDR1 SGHNT, CDR2 YENEEA. The chain's CDR3 is CASSSTGSDTQYF. CDR3 DNA sequence: TGTGCCAGCAGCTCGACAGGTTCAGATACGCAGTATTTT.